These T cell receptor beta chains were read from a single sample in a study of CD8 T cells in ankylosing spondylitis. Via MiXCR, TCRdb re-called the 5' RACE reads, giving one row per CDR3 protein. This table holds hundreds of thousands of distinct CDR3 sequences, under 30% found once. Sequencing was done on a sample of blood, either unsorted or a sorted T cell fraction (not recorded which). The receptors were sampled from a male donor with ankylosing spondylitis or in good health (not recorded which). The CDR3 runs from the conserved cysteine through the conserved F or W. A D gene is named only where the DNA matches it firmly. Where a row states a size, it is once, few, many or the class of an expanded clone; other rows omit it.

length	V	J	size	D	DNA	CDR3
14	TRBV12-3/TRBV12-4	TRBJ2-3	few	-	TGTGCCAGCAGTTTAAACAAACTAGCAAATACGCAGTATTTT	CASSLNKLANTQYF
14	TRBV6-1	TRBJ2-1	-	TRBD2	TGTGCCAGCGGACTTCGGACTAGACACAATGAGCAGTTCTTC	CASGLRTRHNEQFF
15	TRBV4-2	TRBJ2-3	many	-	TGTGCCAGCAGCCCGGAGAGGGGTCACAGGGATACGCAGTATTTT	CASSPERGHRDTQYF
15	TRBV5-1	TRBJ1-1	many	-	TGCGCCAGCAGCTTTGGGTCAGGATTGAACACTGAAGCTTTCTTT	CASSFGSGLNTEAFF
13	TRBV6-5	TRBJ2-7	many	-	-	CASSYFGSGEQYF
14	TRBV20-1	TRBJ1-5	-	-	TGCAGTGCCTCGGACAGCCGGGCCAATCAGCCCCAGCATTTT	CSASDSRANQPQHF
14	TRBV29-1	TRBJ2-5	-	-	TGCAGCGTACTCTGGGGTAGCACTCAAGAGACCCAGTACTTC	CSVLWGSTQETQYF
13	TRBV12-3/TRBV12-4	TRBJ1-6	many	-	TGTGCCAGCGGGGCCCAGGCGGGCTCACCCCTCCACTTT	CASGAQAGSPLHF
17	TRBV4-1	TRBJ1-5	-	-	TGCGCCAGCAGCCAACCGGGTCCGAGGTCCCCCAGGCAGCCCCAGCATTTT	CASSQPGPRSPRQPQHF
13	TRBV20-1	TRBJ2-1	few	-	TGCAGTGCTAGAGTCGATACCTACAATGAGCAGTTCTTC	CSARVDTYNEQFF
13	TRBV20-1	TRBJ2-1	many	-	TGCAGTGCTAGCATGACACAGTACAATGAGCAGTTCTTC	CSASMTQYNEQFF
15	TRBV5-1	TRBJ1-4	many	-	TGCGCCAGCTTCGAGGGGTCAGGGCCGAAAGAAAAACTGTTTTTT	CASFEGSGPKEKLFF
16	TRBV5-1	TRBJ2-3	-	TRBD2	TGCGCCAGCATCCGGGGGACTAGCGGGAGCACAGATACGCAGTATTTT	CASIRGTSGSTDTQYF
14	TRBV10-3	TRBJ2-3	-	-	TGTGCCATCAGGTTGCAGGGGCACACAGATACGCAGTATTTT	CAIRLQGHTDTQYF
14	TRBV12-3/TRBV12-4	TRBJ2-1	many	TRBD1	TGTGCCAGCAGTGGGACAGGTTTGGTCAATGAGCAGTTCTTC	CASSGTGLVNEQFF
14	TRBV11-2	TRBJ1-2	-	-	TGTGCCAGCAGCTTAGATTGGCAGAACTATGGCTACACCTTC	CASSLDWQNYGYTF
19	TRBV6-1	TRBJ1-2	few	TRBD1	TGTGCCAGCAGCTCGAGGGGGACAGGACAGAGGTCCGCTAACTATGGCTACACCTTC	CASSSRGTGQRSANYGYTF
15	TRBV29-1	TRBJ2-7	many	-	TGCAGCGTGGTCCGGGACATGAACTTGTCCTACGAGCAGTACTTC	CSVVRDMNLSYEQYF
12	TRBV7-2	TRBJ2-6	-	-	TGTGCCAGCCTTGTTGGGGCCAACGTCCTGACTTTC	CASLVGANVLTF
14	TRBV12-3/TRBV12-4	TRBJ2-7	-	-	TGTGCCAGCAGTTTACACAGCACGGAGTACGAGCAGTACTTC	CASSLHSTEYEQYF
11	TRBV20-1	TRBJ1-1	few	-	TGCAGTGCTCTCAGGGGCACTGAAGCTTTCTTT	CSALRGTEAFF
15	TRBV20-1	TRBJ2-3	few	-	TGCAGTGCACGTCCGAGACCCACTAGCACAGATACGCAGTATTTT	CSARPRPTSTDTQYF
13	TRBV20-1	TRBJ2-7	many	TRBD2	TGCAGTGCAACCGGGACTAGCGGCTACGAGCAGTACTTC	CSATGTSGYEQYF
13	TRBV10-3	TRBJ2-7	-	TRBD1	TGTGCCATCAGGACAGGGGGCAACTACGAGCAGTACTTC	CAIRTGGNYEQYF
15	TRBV20-1	TRBJ2-1	few	-	TGCAGTGCTAGAGGGCCCAATAGGAAGCGCAATGAGCAGTTCTTC	CSARGPNRKRNEQFF
13	TRBV29-1	TRBJ2-7	-	-	TGCAGCGTTTCCGGGACCGGCGCCTACGAGCAGTACTTC	CSVSGTGAYEQYF
18	TRBV20-1	TRBJ2-1	-	TRBD2	TGCAGTGCTAGAGATGGACTAGCGGGAGGGCCGTCCTACAATGAGCAGTTCTTC	CSARDGLAGGPSYNEQFF
21	TRBV5-1	TRBJ2-5	few	TRBD2	TGCGCCAGCAGCTCACAGGGCTATCGGACTAGCGGGAGTGGCTCGCAAGAGACCCAGTACTTC	CASSSQGYRTSGSGSQETQYF
12	TRBV13	TRBJ1-5	many	-	TGTGCCAGCAGTGGGGGCAATCAGCCCCAGCATTTT	CASSGGNQPQHF
14	TRBV12-3/TRBV12-4	TRBJ2-7	few	TRBD2	TGTGCCAGCAAAACAAGCGGGGGGGCCTACGAGCAGTACTTC	CASKTSGGAYEQYF
17	TRBV7-2	TRBJ2-5	few	-	TGTGCCAGCAGCTTAGGAGCGGGCCAAGGCAAGGTGGAGACCCAGTACTTC	CASSLGAGQGKVETQYF
13	TRBV29-1	TRBJ2-2	many	TRBD1	TGCAGCGTTGAAAGACAGGGCACCGGGGAGCTGTTTTTT	CSVERQGTGELFF
15	TRBV5-6	TRBJ1-3	many	-	TGTGCCAGCAGCCCCCGACAGAGCTCTGGAAACACCATATATTTT	CASSPRQSSGNTIYF
15	TRBV6-1	TRBJ2-3	few	TRBD2	TGTGCCAGCAGCAGACTAGCGGTTAGCACAGATACGCAGTATTTT	CASSRLAVSTDTQYF
17	TRBV7-2	TRBJ2-7	-	-	TGTGCCAGCAGCCCAGTTTTTACAGTCGGATCGCTGGGCGAGCAGTACTTC	CASSPVFTVGSLGEQYF
14	TRBV12-3/TRBV12-4	TRBJ2-3	once	-	TGTGCCAGCAGTGGCGGACTACACACAGATACGCAGTATTTT	CASSGGLHTDTQYF
14	TRBV6-5	TRBJ1-2	-	-	TGTGCCTGCAGTTATGCCCAGGGAAACTATGGCTACACCTTC	CACSYAQGNYGYTF
13	TRBV5-5	TRBJ2-5	few	-	TGTGCCAGCAGCTGGGGGAGCCAAGAGACCCAGTACTTC	CASSWGSQETQYF
14	TRBV20-1	TRBJ2-7	-	-	TGCAGTGCTACCGGCTCCGCGTTCTCCTACGAGCAGTACTTC	CSATGSAFSYEQYF
14	TRBV6-1	TRBJ2-7	many	-	TGTGCCAGCTTCAGCTTGCAGTTTGCGACGGAGCAGTACTTC	CASFSLQFATEQYF
15	TRBV20-1	TRBJ1-5	-	-	TGCAGTGCCACCACAGAGGGAGGTCGCAATCAGCCCCAGCATTTT	CSATTEGGRNQPQHF
14	TRBV20-1	TRBJ2-5	many	-	TGCAGTGCTAGAGAATTGGGACGACAAGAGACCCAGTACTTC	CSARELGRQETQYF
13	TRBV20-1	TRBJ2-1	few	-	TGCAGTGCTAGACGGGACACCTACAATGAGCAGTTCTTC	CSARRDTYNEQFF
16	TRBV5-5	TRBJ2-5	-	-	TGTGCCAGCAGCTTGGATGTCTGGGGCGGCCAAGAGACCCAGTACTTC	CASSLDVWGGQETQYF
14	TRBV12-3/TRBV12-4	TRBJ2-1	many	-	TGTGCCAGCAGTCCTCAGGGCTCCTACAATGAGCAGTTCTTC	CASSPQGSYNEQFF
18	TRBV5-1	TRBJ2-7	-	TRBD2	TGCGCCAGCAGCGCCGTAGCGGGAGGGCCAACGAACTCCTACGAGCAGTACTTC	CASSAVAGGPTNSYEQYF
15	TRBV12-3/TRBV12-4	TRBJ2-1	-	-	TGTGCCAGCAGACCCGACAGAGAGAACGACAATGAGCAGTTCTTC	CASRPDRENDNEQFF
11	TRBV29-1	TRBJ2-5	few	-	TGCAGCGTTGATAGCTTGGAGACCCAGTACTTC	CSVDSLETQYF
14	TRBV5-1	TRBJ2-3	-	TRBD1	TGCGCCAGCAGCCCCGACAGGGCTACAGATACGCAGTATTTT	CASSPDRATDTQYF
13	TRBV10-3	TRBJ2-1	many	-	TGTGCCATCACCGAGAGCTCCTACAATGAGCAGTTCTTC	CAITESSYNEQFF
15	TRBV20-1	TRBJ2-5	-	TRBD2	TGCAGTGCTAGAGATTTGGCGGGAGTTGGGGAGACCCAGTACTTC	CSARDLAGVGETQYF